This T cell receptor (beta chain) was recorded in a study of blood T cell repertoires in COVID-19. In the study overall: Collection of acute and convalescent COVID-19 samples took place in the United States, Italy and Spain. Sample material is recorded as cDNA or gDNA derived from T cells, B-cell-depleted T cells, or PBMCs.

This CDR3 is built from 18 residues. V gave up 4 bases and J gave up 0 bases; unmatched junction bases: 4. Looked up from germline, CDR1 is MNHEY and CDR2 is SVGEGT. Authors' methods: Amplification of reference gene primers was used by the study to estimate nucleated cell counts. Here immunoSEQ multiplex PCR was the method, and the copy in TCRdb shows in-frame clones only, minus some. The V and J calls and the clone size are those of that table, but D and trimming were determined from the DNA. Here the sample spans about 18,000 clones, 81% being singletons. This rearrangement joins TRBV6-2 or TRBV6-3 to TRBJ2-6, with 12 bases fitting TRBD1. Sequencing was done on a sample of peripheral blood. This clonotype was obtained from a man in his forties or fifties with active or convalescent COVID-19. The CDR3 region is CASSWWGQGASGANVLTF. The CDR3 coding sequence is TGTGCCAGCAGTTGGTGGGGACAGGGGGCCTCTGGGGCCAACGTCCTGACTTTC.